These 21 T cell receptor beta chains were all obtained from the same sample, sequenced in a study of post-analysis software for immune sequencing data. Study-level findings and limits: There were five or six TRBV segments more frequent in patients than controls, and TRBV5-6, TRBV5-1 and TRBV20-1 were among them.

These TCRs are of unknown antigen specificity. Unique molecular identifiers featured in each of the TCR beta cDNA libraries. One entry per CDR3 protein results from TCRdb running MiXCR on the PCR reads. The top ten hold roughly 0.54% of the sample, which has roughly 800,000 distinct CDR3 sequences, 30% seen once. The specimen was blood. The receptors were sampled from a girl under 18 with multiple sclerosis.

In regard to this clonotype: This may stem from a read error, because a much larger clone lies one nucleotide away. The chain employs TRBV20-1 and TRBJ2-1, with 7 bases fitting TRBD2. This CDR3 is built from 12 residues. The germline V gene has CDR1 DFQATT and CDR2 SNEGSKA (reference sequence). In DNA form, the CDR3 reads TGCAGTGCTAGGTCCAGCGGGAATGAGCGGTTCTTC. Encoded protein: CSARSSGNERFF.

The rearrangement links TRBV2 to TRBJ2-2, with 15 nucleotides matching TRBD2. The CDR3 length is 18 residues. Trimming removed 6 bases from V and 0 bases from J; junction bases left unmatched: 5. CDR1 and CDR2 (germline): SNHLY, FYNNEI. In DNA, the CDR3 is TGTGCCAGCAGGGGGACTAGCGGGGGGCACCCGAACACCGGGGAGCTGTTTTTT. This codes for CASRGTSGGHPNTGELFF.

This clonotype showed up just a few times. The rearrangement joins TRBV12-3 or TRBV12-4 to TRBJ1-5, with D maybe TRBD1 (5 bases). V was cut by 4 bases and J by 6 bases, with 16 bases left in between. The length of the CDR3 is 15 residues. CDR3 DNA sequence: TGTGCCAGCAGTTCAGGCGGGGGGTTCAGTCAGCCCCAGCATTTT. It encodes CASSSGGGFSQPQHF.

The chain has TRBV3-1 and TRBJ2-1; TRBD1 might be the D (6 bases). This CDR3 has 14 residues. V dropped 1 base and J dropped 6 bases, with 10 bases sitting between them. The germline V gene has CDR1 LGHDT and CDR2 YNNKEL (reference sequence). The CDR3 is CASSQVQGGNEQFF. CDR3 bases: TGTGCCAGCAGCCAAGTACAGGGTGGCAATGAGCAGTTCTTC.

This clonotype was seen only a few times. This chain uses TRBV27 with TRBJ2-4, with a weak D call TRBD1 (6 bases). Gene TRBJ2-7 matches the end of the DNA better, so the J call may be wrong. Germline values: CDR1 MNHEY, CDR2 SMNVEV (reference sequence). The CDR3 is 15 residues long. Here the CDR3 DNA reads TGTGCCAGCAGCACCAATTGGGCAGGGGCCCACGAGCAGTACTTC. This codes for CASSTNWAGAHEQYF.

The J gene is TRBJ1-2, the V gene TRBV9; no firm D call. CDR3 length equals 14 residues. Trimming removed 0 bases at V and 4 bases at J, with 10 bases between. From germline, CDR1 is SGDLS and CDR2 YYNGEE. The CDR3 region is CASSVVSGPYGYTF. Written as DNA, the CDR3 is TGTGCCAGCAGCGTAGTGTCTGGTCCCTATGGCTACACCTTC.

The chain recombines TRBV28 with TRBJ2-5; D is unresolved. This CDR3 contains 16 residues. The ends were cut back, 7 bases at V and 2 bases at J, with 20 bases in the middle. Germline V CDR1 and CDR2: MDHEN, SYDVKM. Here the CDR3 reads CASTPSRGRRQETQYF. The CDR3 DNA sequence: TGTGCCAGCACCCCCTCGCGCGGACGGCGACAAGAGACCCAGTACTTC.

This chain connects TRBV25-1 to TRBJ2-2; D tentatively fits TRBD1 or TRBD2 (5 bases each). V was trimmed by 0 bases and J by 3 bases, leaving 17 bases between them. Germline V gene data show CDR1 as MGHDK and CDR2 as SYGVNS. The CDR3 length is 18 residues. CDR3 DNA sequence: TGTGCCAGCAGTGAATATAGGCGCAGGGAGTGGGACACCGGGGAGCTGTTTTTT. Translating gives CASSEYRRREWDTGELFF.

This clonotype was seen just once. This chain joins TRBV20-1 and TRBJ1-2; 9 bases are a match to TRBD1. Germline CDR1 is DFQATT and CDR2 is SNEGSKA (reference sequence). The CDR3 is 14 residues long. The trim removed 1 base at V and 3 bases at J, leaving 3 bases unmatched. DNA for the CDR3: TGCAGTGCTAGAGCAACAGGGGGCGACTATGGCTACACCTTC. Encoded protein: CSARATGGDYGYTF.

V and J are TRBV28 and TRBJ1-2; D unclear. Per germline, CDR1 MDHEN and CDR2 SYDVKM. This CDR3 contains 15 residues. Trimming removed 3 bases from V and 4 bases from J, with 15 bases in between. CDR3 sequence reads: CASSFSLGRSYGYTF. CDR3 coding DNA: TGTGCCAGCAGTTTCAGCCTCGGACGGAGCTATGGCTACACCTTC.

This clonotype occurred a few times. The gene calls are TRBV24-1 and TRBJ2-1, with 10 bases aligning to TRBD2. The germline V gene has CDR1 KGHDR and CDR2 SFDVKD. The CDR3 length is 16 residues. Trimming at V came to 0 bases and at J to 6 bases, leaving 4 bases not matched to a gene. For the CDR3, the DNA is TGTGCCACCAGTGATTTGGCCCAGCGGGAGGGCAATGAGCAGTTCTTC. Translated, it gives CATSDLAQREGNEQFF.

The J gene is TRBJ1-2, the V gene TRBV5-1; tentatively, D is TRBD1 (5 bases). The CDR3 is 14 amino acids. V was cut by 4 bases and J by 4 bases, with 14 bases left in between. CDR1 is SGHRS, CDR2 YFSETQ, per germline. The CDR3 nucleotides are TGCGCCAGCAGCGCCACGCGGGGGACCTATGGCTACACCTTC. Translating it yields CASSATRGTYGYTF.

V and J are TRBV5-1 and TRBJ1-2; 11 positions match TRBD1. CDR3 size: 16 residues. CDR1 is SGHRS and CDR2 is YFSETQ in the germline V gene. J gave up 7 bases and V 3 bases, and 11 bases lay outside the gene matches. CDR3 bases: TGCGCCAGCAGCTCCCACGGACAGGGGGCGTGCGGTGGCTACACCTTC. It translates to CASSSHGQGACGGYTF.

The J gene is TRBJ2-5, the V gene TRBV7-9; 10 bases map to TRBD1. The germline CDR1 and CDR2 sequences are SEHNR and FQNEAQ (reference sequence). The ends lost 5 bases at V and 5 bases at J; junction bases unmatched: 8. The CDR3 contains 15 residues. In DNA, the CDR3 is TGTGCCAGCAGCGCAGGGACAGGGGAGGGCGAGACCCAGTACTTC. It encodes CASSAGTGEGETQYF.

V usage is TRBV7-9 and J usage is TRBJ2-1; D is possibly TRBD1 (6 bases). The CDR3 spans 14 residues. Trimming cost V 3 bases and J 4 bases, with 10 bases left between them. Germline V gives CDR1 SEHNR, CDR2 FQNEAQ (reference sequence). CDR3 residues: CASSLTGPYNEQFF. The CDR3 nucleotides read TGTGCCAGCAGCTTGACAGGACCTTACAATGAGCAGTTCTTC.

This clonotype was observed a few times. CDR3 region: CAISEGTYAQYF. Here the CDR3 DNA reads TGTGCCATCAGTGAAGGTACCTATGCGCAGTATTTT. The chain joins TRBV10-3 to TRBJ2-3; D is undetermined. Germline V gene data show CDR1 as ENHRY and CDR2 as SYGVKD. Trimming removed 3 bases at V and 10 bases at J, with 11 bases between. CDR3 length: 12 amino acids.

A single count supports this clonotype. This chain links TRBV7-2 with TRBJ1-2; no reliable D call. In germline, CDR1 is SGHTA, CDR2 FQGNSA. V was cut by 5 bases and J by 7 bases, with 14 bases left in between. This CDR3 contains 13 residues. The CDR3 region has the DNA TGTGCCAGCAGCCCCTTCGGGAAGGGTGGCTACACCTTC. It translates to CASSPFGKGGYTF.

This clonotype was recorded a few times. V is TRBV7-9 and J is TRBJ2-7; D not resolved. The CDR3 covers 13 residues. Trimming stripped 2 bases from V and 0 bases from J, with 5 bases between. From germline, CDR1 is SEHNR and CDR2 FQNEAQ (reference sequence). The CDR3 DNA reads as TGTGCCAGCAGCTTAATGAGCTCCTACGAGCAGTACTTC. Its protein product is CASSLMSSYEQYF. Full variable domain (remainder filled in from reference TRBV7-9 and TRBJ2-7): DTGVSQNPRHKITKRGQNVTFRCDPISEHNRLYWYRQTLGQGPEFLTYFQNEAQLEKSRLLSDRFSAERPKGSFSTLEIQRTEQGDSAMYLCASSLMSSYEQYFGPGTRLTVT.

This clonotype was observed a few times. V is TRBV4-3 and J is TRBJ2-7; 10 bases align to TRBD1. V shed 4 bases, J shed 4 bases, and the junction held 7 bases outside the gene matches. The germline CDR1 and CDR2 sequences are LGHNA and YSLEER. The CDR3 covers 15 residues. CDR3 amino acids: CASSRGQGELYEQYF. The CDR3 DNA follows: TGCGCCAGCAGCCGCGGACAGGGGGAATTGTACGAGCAGTACTTC.

This clonotype was seen only a few times. The chain uses TRBV4-1 and TRBJ2-7; 9 bases map to TRBD2. Per the germline V gene, CDR1 is MGHRA and CDR2 is YSYEKL. CDR3 length: 17 residues. V lost 1 base and J lost 7; bases outside the gene matches: 14. CDR3 DNA: TGCGCCAGCAGCCAAGGCGCTTTAGCGGGAGCAAGAGGTGAGCAGTACTTC. This codes for CASSQGALAGARGEQYF.

This clonotype was seen a few times. This chain uses TRBV7-2 with TRBJ1-1; D call uncertain. The CDR3 is 14 residues long. Germline V gene data show CDR1 as SGHTA and CDR2 as FQGNSA. V was clipped by 0 bases and J by 5 bases, with 10 bases between them. In DNA, the CDR3 is TGTGCCAGCAGCTTAGCAGGGTGGGGAACTGAAGCTTTCTTT. Protein sequence: CASSLAGWGTEAFF.